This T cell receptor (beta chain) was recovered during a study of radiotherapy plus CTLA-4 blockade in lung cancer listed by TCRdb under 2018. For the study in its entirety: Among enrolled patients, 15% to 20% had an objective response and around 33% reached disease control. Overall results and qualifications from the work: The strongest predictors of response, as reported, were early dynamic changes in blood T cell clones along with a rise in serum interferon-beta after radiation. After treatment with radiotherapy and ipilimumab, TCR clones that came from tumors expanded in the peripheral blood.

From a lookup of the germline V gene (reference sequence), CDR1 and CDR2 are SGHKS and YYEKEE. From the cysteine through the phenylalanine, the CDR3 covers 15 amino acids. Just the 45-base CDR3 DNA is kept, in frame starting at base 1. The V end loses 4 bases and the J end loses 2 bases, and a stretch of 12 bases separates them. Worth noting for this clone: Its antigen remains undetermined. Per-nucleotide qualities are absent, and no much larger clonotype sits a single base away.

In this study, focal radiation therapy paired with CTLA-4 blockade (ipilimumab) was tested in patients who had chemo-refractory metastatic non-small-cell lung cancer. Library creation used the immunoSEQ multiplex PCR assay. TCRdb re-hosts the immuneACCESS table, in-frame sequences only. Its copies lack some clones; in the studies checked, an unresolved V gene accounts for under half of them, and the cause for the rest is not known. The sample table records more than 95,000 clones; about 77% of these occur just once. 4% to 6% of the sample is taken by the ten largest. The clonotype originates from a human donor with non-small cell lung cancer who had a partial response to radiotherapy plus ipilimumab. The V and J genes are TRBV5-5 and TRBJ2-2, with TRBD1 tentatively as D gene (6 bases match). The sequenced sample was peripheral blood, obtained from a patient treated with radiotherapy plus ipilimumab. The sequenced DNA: TGTGCCAGCAGCAAGGGGGACGTAAACACCGGGGAGCTGTTTTTT. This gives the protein CASSKGDVNTGELFF.